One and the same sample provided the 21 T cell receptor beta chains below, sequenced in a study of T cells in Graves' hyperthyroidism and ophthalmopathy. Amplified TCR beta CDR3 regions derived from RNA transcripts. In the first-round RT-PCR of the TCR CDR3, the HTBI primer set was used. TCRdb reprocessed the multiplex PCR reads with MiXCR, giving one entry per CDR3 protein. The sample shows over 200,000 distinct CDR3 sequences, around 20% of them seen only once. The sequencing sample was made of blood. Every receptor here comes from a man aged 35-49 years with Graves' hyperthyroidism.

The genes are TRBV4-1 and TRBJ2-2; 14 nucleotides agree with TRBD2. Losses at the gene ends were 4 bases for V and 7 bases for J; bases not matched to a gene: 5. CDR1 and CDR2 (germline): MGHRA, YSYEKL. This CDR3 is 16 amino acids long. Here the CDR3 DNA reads TGCGCCAGCAGCCGAAGACTAGCGGGGGGGGTCGGGGAGCTGTTTTTT. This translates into CASSRRLAGGVGELFF.

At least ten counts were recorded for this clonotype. The DNA for the CDR3 is TGTGCCAGCTCACCACCGTACGTCACCTACGAGCAGTACTTC. The encoded protein is CASSPPYVTYEQYF. V is TRBV18 and J is TRBJ2-7; D is uncertain. The CDR3 is made up of 14 amino acids. Trimming left V 0 bases short and J 2 bases short, with 8 bases between. Germline V gene data show CDR1 as KGHSH and CDR2 as LQKENI.

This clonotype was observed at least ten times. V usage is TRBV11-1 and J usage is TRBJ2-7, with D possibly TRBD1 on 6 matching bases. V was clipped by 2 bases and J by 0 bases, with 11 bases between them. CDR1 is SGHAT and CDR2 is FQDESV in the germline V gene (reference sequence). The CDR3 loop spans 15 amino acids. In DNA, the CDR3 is TGTGCCAGCAGCTTATCGAGGGGGAACTCCTACGAGCAGTACTTC. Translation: CASSLSRGNSYEQYF. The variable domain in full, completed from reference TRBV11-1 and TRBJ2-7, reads EAEVAQSPRYKITEKSQAVAFWCDPISGHATLYWYRQILGQGPELLVQFQDESVVDDSQLPKDRFSAERLKGVDSTLKIQPAELGDSAMYLCASSLSRGNSYEQYFGPGTRLTVT.

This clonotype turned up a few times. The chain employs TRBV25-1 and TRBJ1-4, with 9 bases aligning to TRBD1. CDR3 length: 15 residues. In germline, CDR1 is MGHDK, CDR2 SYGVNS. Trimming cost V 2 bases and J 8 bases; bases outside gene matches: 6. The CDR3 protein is CASSETGTGWEKLFF. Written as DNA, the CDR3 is TGTGCCAGCAGTGAAACCGGGACAGGGTGGGAAAAACTGTTTTTT.

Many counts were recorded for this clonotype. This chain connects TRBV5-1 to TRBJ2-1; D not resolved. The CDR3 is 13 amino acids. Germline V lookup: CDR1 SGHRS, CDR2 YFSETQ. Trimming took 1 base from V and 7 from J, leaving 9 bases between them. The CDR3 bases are TGCGCCAGCAGCTTGAGAGTTTATAATGAGCAGTTCTTC. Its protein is CASSLRVYNEQFF. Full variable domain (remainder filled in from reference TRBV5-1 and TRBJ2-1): KAGVTQTPRYLIKTRGQQVTLSCSPISGHRSVSWYQQTPGQGLQFLFEYFSETQRNKGNFPGRFSGRQFSNSRSEMNVSTLELGDSALYLCASSLRVYNEQFFGPGTRLTVL.

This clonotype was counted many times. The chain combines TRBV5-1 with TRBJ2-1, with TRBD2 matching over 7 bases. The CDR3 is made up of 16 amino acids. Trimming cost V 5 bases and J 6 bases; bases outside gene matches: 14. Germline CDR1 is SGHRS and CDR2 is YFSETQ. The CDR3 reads CASRTWAGERFNEQFF. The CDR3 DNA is TGCGCCAGCAGGACCTGGGCGGGGGAGCGTTTCAATGAGCAGTTCTTC.

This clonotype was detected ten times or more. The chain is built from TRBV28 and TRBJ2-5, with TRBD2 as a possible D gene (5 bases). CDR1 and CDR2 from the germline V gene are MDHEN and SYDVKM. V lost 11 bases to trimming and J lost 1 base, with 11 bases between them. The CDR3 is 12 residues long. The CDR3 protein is CAGGRTQETQYF. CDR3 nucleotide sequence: TGTGCCGGAGGACGGACCCAAGAGACCCAGTACTTC.

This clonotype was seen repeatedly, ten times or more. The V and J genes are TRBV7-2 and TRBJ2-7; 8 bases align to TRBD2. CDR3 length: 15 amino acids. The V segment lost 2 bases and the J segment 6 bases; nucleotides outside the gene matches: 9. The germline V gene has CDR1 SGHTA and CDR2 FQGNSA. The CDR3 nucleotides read TGTGCCAGCAGCTTAACGAACGGGGGGGCTGGCGAGCAGTACTTC. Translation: CASSLTNGGAGEQYF.

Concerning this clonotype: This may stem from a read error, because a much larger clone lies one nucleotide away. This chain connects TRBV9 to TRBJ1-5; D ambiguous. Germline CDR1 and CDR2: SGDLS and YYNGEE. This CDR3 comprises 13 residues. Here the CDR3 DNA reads TGTGCCAGCATGGGGAACCCCAATCAGCCCGAGCATTTT. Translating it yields CASMGNPNQPEHF.

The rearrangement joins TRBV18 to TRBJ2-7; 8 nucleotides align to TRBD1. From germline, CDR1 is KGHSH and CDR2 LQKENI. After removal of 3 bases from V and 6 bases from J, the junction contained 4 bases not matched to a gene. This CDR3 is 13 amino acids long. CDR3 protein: CASSPGQGIEQYF. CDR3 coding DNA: TGTGCCAGCTCACCCGGACAGGGCATCGAGCAGTACTTC.

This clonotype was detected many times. The CDR3 loop reads CASSLYRAANSYNEQFF. CDR3 sequence (DNA): TGTGCCAGCAGTTTATATCGGGCAGCTAACTCCTACAATGAGCAGTTCTTC. This sequence joins TRBV28 and TRBJ2-1; the D is unclear. Germline V gene sequence: CDR1 MDHEN, CDR2 SYDVKM. The CDR3 is 17 amino acids. Trimming took 1 base from V and 0 from J, leaving 13 bases between them.

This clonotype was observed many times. For the CDR3, the DNA is TGTGCCAGCAGTTTTCATGCGGGGGGCGGGAATGAGCAGTTCTTC. Translating gives CASSFHAGGGNEQFF. The V call is TRBV12-3 or TRBV12-4, the J call TRBJ2-1; 8 nucleotides line up with TRBD2. The CDR3 runs to 15 residues. The junction had 8 bases not matched to a gene; V was cut back by 3 bases and J by 7 bases.

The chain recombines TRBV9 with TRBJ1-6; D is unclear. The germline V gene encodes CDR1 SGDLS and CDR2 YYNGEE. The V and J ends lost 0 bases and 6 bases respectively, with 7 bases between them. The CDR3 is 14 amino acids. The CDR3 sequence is CASSVEAANSPLHF. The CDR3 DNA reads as TGTGCCAGCAGCGTAGAGGCAGCTAATTCACCCCTCCACTTT.

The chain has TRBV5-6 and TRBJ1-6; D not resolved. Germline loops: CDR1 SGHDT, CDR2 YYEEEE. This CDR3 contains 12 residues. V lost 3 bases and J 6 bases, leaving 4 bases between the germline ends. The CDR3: CASSSGNSPLHF. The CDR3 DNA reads TGTGCCAGCAGCTCCGGTAATTCACCCCTCCACTTT.

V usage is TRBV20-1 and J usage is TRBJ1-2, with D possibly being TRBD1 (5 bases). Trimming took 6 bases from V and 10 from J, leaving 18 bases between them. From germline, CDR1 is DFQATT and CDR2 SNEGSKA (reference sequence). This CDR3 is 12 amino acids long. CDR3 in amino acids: CSAAEGQVLYTF. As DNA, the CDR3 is TGCAGTGCGGCGGAGGGGCAGGTACTCTACACCTTC.

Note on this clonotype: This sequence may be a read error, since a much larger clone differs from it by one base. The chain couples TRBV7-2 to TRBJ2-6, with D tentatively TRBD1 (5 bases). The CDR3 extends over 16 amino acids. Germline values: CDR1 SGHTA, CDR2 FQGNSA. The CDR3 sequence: CASSFPDGTGANVLSF. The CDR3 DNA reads TGTGCCAGCAGCTTCCCGGACGGAACTGGGGCCAACGTCCTGTCTTTC.

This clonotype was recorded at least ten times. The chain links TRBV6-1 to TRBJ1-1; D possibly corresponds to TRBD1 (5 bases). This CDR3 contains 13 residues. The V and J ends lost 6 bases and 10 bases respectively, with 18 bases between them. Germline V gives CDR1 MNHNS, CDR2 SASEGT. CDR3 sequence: CASSAGVRARAFF. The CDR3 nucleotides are TGTGCCAGCAGCGCGGGGGTTCGGGCACGAGCTTTCTTT.

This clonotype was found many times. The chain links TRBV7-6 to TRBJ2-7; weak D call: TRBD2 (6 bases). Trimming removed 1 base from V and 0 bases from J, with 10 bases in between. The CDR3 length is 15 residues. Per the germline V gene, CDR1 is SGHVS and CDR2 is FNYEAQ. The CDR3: CASSLGQGLSYEQYF. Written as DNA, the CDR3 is TGTGCCAGCAGCTTAGGGCAGGGACTCTCCTACGAGCAGTACTTC.

The CDR3 bases are TGTGCCAGCAGGGGACAGGGGTTAGGAGAGCAGTTCTTC. Translated, it gives CASRGQGLGEQFF. The rearrangement links TRBV2 to TRBJ2-1; TRBD1 matches 10 bases. The CDR3 is 13 residues long. V lost 6 bases to trimming and J lost 10 bases; unmatched junction nucleotides: 6. Germline assignment: CDR1 SNHLY and CDR2 FYNNEI.

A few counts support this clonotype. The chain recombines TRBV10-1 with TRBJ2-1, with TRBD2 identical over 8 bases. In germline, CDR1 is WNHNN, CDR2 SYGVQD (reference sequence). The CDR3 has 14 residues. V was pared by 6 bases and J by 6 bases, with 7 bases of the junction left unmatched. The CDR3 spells CASSSRGDLNEQFF. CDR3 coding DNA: TGCGCCAGCAGCTCGCGGGGGGACCTCAATGAGCAGTTCTTC.

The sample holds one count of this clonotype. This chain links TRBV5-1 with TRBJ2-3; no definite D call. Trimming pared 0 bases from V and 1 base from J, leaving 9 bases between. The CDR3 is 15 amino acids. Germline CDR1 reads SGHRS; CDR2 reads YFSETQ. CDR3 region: CASSLATTRTDTQYF. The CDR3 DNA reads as TGCGCCAGCAGCTTGGCCACCACACGCACAGATACGCAGTATTTT.